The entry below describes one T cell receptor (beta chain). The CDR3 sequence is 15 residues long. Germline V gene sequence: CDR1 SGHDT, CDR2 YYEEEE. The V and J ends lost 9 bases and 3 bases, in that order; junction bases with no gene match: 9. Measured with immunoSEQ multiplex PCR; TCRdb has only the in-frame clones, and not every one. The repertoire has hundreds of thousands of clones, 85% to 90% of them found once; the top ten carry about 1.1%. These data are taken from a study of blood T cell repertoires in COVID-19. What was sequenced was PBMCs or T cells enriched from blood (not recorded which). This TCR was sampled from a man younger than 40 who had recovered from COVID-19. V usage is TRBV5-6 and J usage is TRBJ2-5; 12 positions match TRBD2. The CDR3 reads CATSGLAGGKETQYF. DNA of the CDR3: TGTGCCACCTCGGGGCTAGCGGGAGGGAAAGAGACCCAGTACTTC.